These T cell receptor beta chains were read from a single sample in a study of control samples from healthy donors and cancer patients. The data were produced by immunoSEQ multiplex PCR, yet TCRdb's version contains in-frame clones alone and is incomplete. The data hold some 99,000 clones, with 90% observed a single time. The sequenced material came from blood. The origin of the receptors is a human donor in good health. The donor label of this sample is uncertain. The CDR3 runs from the conserved cysteine through the conserved F or W. The D gene is left open where the match is weak. A clone size is listed for some rows: how often the clone was seen (once, few, many), or a class if it is expanded.

>-|TRBV4-2|-|TRBJ1-3
CASSHRDSGNTIYF
TGTGCCAGCAGCCACCGAGACTCTGGAAACACCATATATTTT
>-|TRBV9|-|TRBJ2-2
CASSYGTQRVTGELFF
TGTGCCAGCAGTTACGGGACCCAGCGAGTCACCGGGGAGCTGTTTTTT
>TRBD1|TRBV10-1|-|TRBJ2-7
CASSETGGYEQYF
TGCGCCAGCAGTGAAACAGGGGGGTACGAGCAGTACTTC
>TRBD1|TRBV29-1|-|TRBJ2-7
CSVEDGQGSYEQYF
TGCAGCGTTGAAGATGGACAGGGTTCCTACGAGCAGTACTTC
>TRBD2|TRBV5-4|-|TRBJ2-1
CASSLERGSSYNEQFF
TGTGCCAGCAGCTTGGAGCGGGGAAGCTCCTACAATGAGCAGTTCTTC
>-|TRBV7-8|-|TRBJ2-7
CASSLAGDQGTSEQYF
TGTGCCAGCAGCTTAGCCGGGGACCAGGGAACTAGCGAGCAGTACTTC
>TRBD1|TRBV2|-|TRBJ1-1
CASTQGEGTEAFF
TGTGCCAGCACCCAGGGGGAAGGCACTGAAGCTTTCTTT
>-|TRBV6-6|-|TRBJ2-1
CASSIDSRATSGQFF
TGTGCCAGCAGTATCGACTCTCGGGCCACATCGGGGCAGTTCTTC
>TRBD1|TRBV24-1|-|TRBJ2-2
CATRSGQGITGELFF
TGTGCCACCAGATCGGGACAGGGTATCACCGGGGAGCTGTTTTTT
>-|TRBV4-3|-|TRBJ1-1
CARSPGGGPNTEAFF
TGCGCCCGCAGCCCGGGGGGGGGACCAAACACTGAAGCTTTCTTT
>-|TRBV21-1|-|TRBJ2-1
CASSTYPSGTYNEQFF
TGTGCCAGCTCAACCTATCCTAGCGGGACCTACAATGAGCAGTTCTTC
>TRBD1|TRBV19|-|TRBJ2-3
CASSIKQGVDTQYF
TGTGCCAGTAGTATAAAGCAGGGGGTGGATACGCAGTATTTT
>TRBD2|TRBV5-1|-|TRBJ2-1
CASSLGLAGVLSYNEQFF
TGCGCCAGCAGCCTCGGACTAGCGGGGGTTCTCTCCTACAATGAGCAGTTCTTC
>-|TRBV4-1|-|TRBJ1-1
CASSGRTVNTEAFF
TGCGCCAGCAGCGGGCGGACGGTGAACACTGAAGCTTTCTTT
>TRBD2|TRBV7-2|-|TRBJ2-5
CASSLQQRGSHLGETQYF
TGTGCCAGCAGCTTACAACAGCGGGGGTCCCACCTAGGGGAGACCCAGTACTTC
>-|TRBV25-1|-|TRBJ1-5
CASSGGTTSHQPQHF
TGTGCCAGCAGTGGGGGGACAACCTCCCATCAGCCCCAGCATTTT
>-|TRBV21-1|-|TRBJ1-4
CASSKYQGRGLANEKLFF
TGTGCCAGCAGCAAATATCAGGGAAGGGGATTGGCTAATGAAAAACTGTTTTTT
>-|TRBV18|-|TRBJ1-2
CASSPTANYGYTF
TGTGCCAGCTCACCTACCGCGAACTATGGCTACACCTTC
>-|TRBV7-3|-|TRBJ1-1
CASSLRWNTEAFF
TGTGCCAGCAGCTTACGCTGGAACACTGAAGCTTTCTTT
>-|TRBV24-1|once|TRBJ1-2
CATSDEGGRYGYTF
TGTGCCACCAGTGATGAGGGGGGGCGCTATGGCTACACCTTC
>-|TRBV7-9|-|TRBJ2-1
CASSPTDNEQFF
TGTGCCAGCAGCCCTACAGACAATGAGCAGTTCTTC
>-|TRBV6-5|-|TRBJ1-1
CASSYSVYTEAFF
TGTGCCAGCAGTTACTCGGTTTACACTGAAGCTTTCTTT
>-|TRBV5-1|-|TRBJ2-7
CASSLNYEQYF
TGCGCCAGCAGCTTAAATTACGAGCAGTACTTC
>TRBD1|TRBV7-9|-|TRBJ2-7
CASSLLQGAVQYF
TGTGCCAGCAGCTTACTACAGGGGGCAGTGCAGTACTTC
>-|TRBV11-2|-|TRBJ2-3
CASSLFGGDSTDTQYF
TGTGCCAGCAGCTTATTCGGGGGCGATAGCACAGATACGCAGTATTTT
>TRBD1|TRBV18|few|TRBJ2-3
CASSPGTGKDTQYF
TGTGCCAGCTCACCGGGGACAGGGAAAGATACGCAGTATTTT
>TRBD2|TRBV19|-|TRBJ2-1
CASGGAIEQFF
TGTGCCAGCGGGGGGGCGATTGAGCAGTTCTTC
>-|TRBV19|-|TRBJ2-2
CASSIRSPNTGELFF
TGTGCCAGTAGTATAAGGAGTCCGAACACCGGGGAGCTGTTTTTT
>-|TRBV18|-|TRBJ2-7
CASSRSASYEQYF
TGTGCCAGCTCACGGTCTGCGTCCTACGAGCAGTACTTC
>-|TRBV12-3/TRBV12-4|-|TRBJ1-1
CASSLDRLLAFF
TGTGCCAGCAGTCTCGACAGGTTATTGGCTTTCTTT
>TRBD1|TRBV5-1|-|TRBJ1-2
CASSGTQGGHGYTF
TGCGCCAGCAGCGGAACTCAGGGGGGCCATGGCTACACCTTC
>-|TRBV5-1|-|TRBJ2-3
CASSLEVAGMTDTQYF
TGCGCCAGCAGCTTGGAGGTTGCGGGGATGACAGATACGCAGTATTTT
>TRBD1|TRBV7-9|once|TRBJ1-1
CASSLRQGERTEAFF
TGTGCCAGCAGCCTACGACAGGGAGAGAGAACTGAAGCTTTCTTT
>-|TRBV11-2|-|TRBJ1-2
CASSRNSRQINYGYTF
TGTGCCAGCAGCCGAAACTCCCGACAGATTAACTATGGCTACACCTTC
>-|TRBV18|-|TRBJ2-6
CASSPPKGVISGANVLTF
TGTGCCAGCTCACCACCGAAAGGGGTGATCTCTGGGGCCAACGTCCTGACTTTC
>-|TRBV18|-|TRBJ1-2
CASSPEVDYGYTF
TGTGCCAGCTCTCCCGAGGTAGACTATGGCTACACCTTC
>-|TRBV10-3|-|TRBJ2-5
CAISGGAEKETQYF
TGTGCCATCAGTGGGGGTGCGGAGAAAGAGACCCAGTACTTC